These T cell receptor beta chains were read from a single sample in a study of cytomegalovirus exposure and HLA in healthy donors. Produced via immunoSEQ multiplex PCR; TCRdb's table is partial and in-frame only. The sample shows approximately 190,000 clones, around 85% of them seen only once. Sequenced input: PBMCs. These receptors were obtained from a man between 45 and 60 years old in good health and CMV-seronegative. Each CDR3 is given with its conserved first and last residue. The D gene is left open where the match is weak. Size values are once, few and many counts, or a class for expanded clones, and some rows have none.

d_call	clone_size	j_call	v_call	cdr3_aa	cdr3_nt
TRBD2	-	TRBJ2-5	TRBV7-9	CASSPGERGAGETQYF	TGTGCCAGCAGCCCCGGGGAGCGGGGGGCCGGGGAGACCCAGTACTTC
-	-	TRBJ2-1	TRBV28	CASSSPPRVAEFF	TGTGCCAGCAGTTCCCCCCCCAGGGTTGCGGAGTTCTTC
-	few	TRBJ1-6	TRBV7-6	CASSFQSGNNSPLHF	TGTGCCAGCAGCTTTCAGTCAGGGAATAATTCACCCCTCCACTTT
-	-	TRBJ1-6	TRBV6-1	CASSENRDSPLHF	TGTGCCAGCAGTGAGAACAGGGATTCACCCCTCCACTTT
TRBD1	-	TRBJ1-4	TRBV5-1	CASSLEDRGGEKLFF	TGCGCCAGCAGCTTGGAGGACAGGGGAGGAGAAAAACTGTTTTTT
-	-	TRBJ1-1	TRBV10-1	CASSPGGNTEAFF	TGCGCCAGCAGTCCGGGTGGGAACACTGAAGCTTTCTTT
-	-	TRBJ1-4	TRBV18	CASSPQGVGEKLFF	TGTGCCAGCTCCCCACAGGGAGTAGGAGAAAAACTGTTTTTT
-	-	TRBJ1-2	TRBV12-2	CASRLAGTGNYGYTF	TGTGCAAGTCGCTTAGCGGGGACAGGGAACTATGGCTACACCTTC
-	once	TRBJ2-1	TRBV4-1	CASSHYDEQFF	TGCGCCAGCAGCCACTACGATGAGCAGTTCTTC
TRBD1	-	TRBJ2-5	TRBV4-1	CASSQGQGRWTQYF	TGCGCCAGCAGCCAAGGACAGGGGCGGTGGACCCAGTACTTC
TRBD1	-	TRBJ1-2	TRBV5-4	CASSLGGSRGINGYTF	TGTGCCAGCAGCTTGGGCGGGTCCAGGGGGATCAATGGCTACACCTTC
TRBD2	-	TRBJ2-5	TRBV7-7	CASSLATSGGEETQYF	TGTGCCAGCAGCTTAGCAACTAGCGGGGGGGAAGAGACCCAGTACTTC
TRBD1	-	TRBJ1-1	TRBV7-2	CASSPQGGDTEAFF	TGTGCCAGCAGCCCACAGGGGGGAGACACTGAAGCTTTCTTT
-	-	TRBJ2-5	TRBV28	CASQAPAKETQYF	TGTGCCTCACAGGCGCCGGCCAAAGAGACCCAGTACTTC
-	-	TRBJ1-2	TRBV27	CASSSAGSDGYGYTF	TGTGCCAGCAGTAGCGCAGGGTCTGACGGCTATGGCTACACCTTC
-	-	TRBJ1-6	TRBV4-1	CASSHSPDPTGSSYNSPLHF	TGCGCCAGCAGCCATTCCCCGGACCCCACAGGTTCATCCTATAATTCACCCCTCCACTTT
TRBD1	-	TRBJ1-3	TRBV2	CASNLGQGYGNTIYF	TGTGCCAGCAATCTGGGACAGGGTTATGGAAACACCATATATTTT
-	-	TRBJ1-2	TRBV4-2	CASSQDLVTGVDGYTF	TGTGCCAGCAGCCAAGATCTGGTGACAGGAGTAGATGGCTACACCTTC
-	-	TRBJ1-1	TRBV19	CASSMEIDRPYTEAFF	TGTGCCAGTAGTATGGAGATCGACCGACCCTACACTGAAGCTTTCTTT
TRBD1	-	TRBJ1-5	TRBV19	CASSQDRGSQPQHF	TGTGCCAGTAGTCAAGACAGGGGATCTCAGCCCCAGCATTTT
TRBD2	-	TRBJ2-3	TRBV5-1	CASSTGGLAVTDTQYF	TGCGCCAGCAGCACCGGGGGACTAGCGGTCACAGATACGCAGTATTTT
-	-	TRBJ1-5	TRBV14	CASSQGASQPQHF	TGTGCCAGCAGCCAGGGGGCTAGTCAGCCCCAGCATTTT
-	once	TRBJ1-4	TRBV18	CASSPGTGPNEKLFF	TGTGCCAGCTCACCAGGAACAGGGCCTAATGAAAAACTGTTTTTT
TRBD2	-	TRBJ2-7	TRBV13	CASSPGTSSEQYF	TGTGCCAGCAGCCCCGGGACTAGCTCCGAGCAGTACTTC
TRBD1	-	TRBJ2-7	TRBV4-1	CASSQAWDGTASYEQYF	TGCGCCAGCAGCCAAGCCTGGGACGGGACAGCTTCCTACGAGCAGTACTTC
-	-	TRBJ2-1	TRBV19	CASSLWEARDEQFF	TGTGCCAGTAGTCTGTGGGAGGCACGGGATGAGCAGTTCTTC
-	-	TRBJ1-1	TRBV4-3	CASSQGREAFF	TGCGCCAGCAGCCAAGGCAGGGAAGCTTTCTTT
TRBD2	-	TRBJ2-7	TRBV6-5	CASSFGSGGVPEQYF	TGTGCCAGCAGTTTTGGGAGCGGGGGGGTTCCCGAGCAGTACTTC
-	-	TRBJ1-5	TRBV6-5	CASRGVRDQPQHF	TGTGCCAGCAGGGGAGTAAGGGATCAGCCCCAGCATTTT
-	-	TRBJ1-5	TRBV5-6	CASSLYRGNQPQHF	TGTGCCAGCAGCCTTTACAGGGGCAATCAGCCCCAGCATTTT
-	-	TRBJ2-7	TRBV7-6	CASSLAPQSSYEQYF	TGTGCCAGCAGCTTAGCGCCACAGAGCTCCTACGAGCAGTACTTC
-	-	TRBJ2-7	TRBV6-5	CASSLQQGAYEQYF	TGTGCCAGCAGTTTACAACAGGGAGCCTACGAGCAGTACTTC
-	-	TRBJ1-5	TRBV11-2	CASSFGEGQPQHF	TGTGCCAGCAGCTTTGGGGAGGGCCAGCCCCAGCATTTT
TRBD2	-	TRBJ2-7	TRBV7-9	CASSLLAGSAYEQYF	TGTGCCAGCAGCCTCCTAGCGGGTTCTGCCTACGAGCAGTACTTC
-	-	TRBJ2-5	TRBV18	CASSPVESPRGTQYF	TGTGCCAGCTCACCGGTTGAATCACCACGGGGGACCCAGTACTTC
-	-	TRBJ1-6	TRBV11-2	CASSLTGQIYNSPLHF	TGTGCCAGCAGCTTAACAGGACAGATCTATAATTCACCCCTCCACTTT
-	-	TRBJ2-5	TRBV2	CASSDVGSQETQYF	TGTGCCAGCAGTGACGTCGGGAGCCAAGAGACCCAGTACTTC
TRBD1	-	TRBJ2-1	TRBV5-4	CASSSDRGRWEQFF	TGTGCCAGCAGCTCCGACAGGGGGAGGTGGGAGCAGTTCTTC
TRBD1	-	TRBJ2-2	TRBV7-9	CASSHQGEWAGELFF	TGTGCCAGCAGTCACCAGGGGGAATGGGCCGGGGAGCTGTTTTTT
-	few	TRBJ2-7	TRBV5-4	CASSFRAGEQYF	TGTGCCAGCAGCTTTAGAGCAGGCGAGCAGTACTTC
TRBD1	-	TRBJ1-1	TRBV6-5	CASSYSEGQGNTEAFF	TGTGCCAGCAGTTACTCGGAGGGACAGGGGAACACTGAAGCTTTCTTT
TRBD1	-	TRBJ2-2	TRBV5-4	CASSPGQGATGELFF	TGTGCCAGCAGCCCCGGACAGGGGGCCACCGGGGAGCTGTTTTTT
-	once	TRBJ1-4	TRBV19	CASSSGGVGEKLFF	TGTGCCAGTAGTAGTGGGGGGGTAGGTGAAAAACTGTTTTTT
-	once	TRBJ2-2	TRBV5-6	CASSSPGHNTGELFF	TGTGCCAGCAGCTCCCCCGGACATAACACCGGGGAGCTGTTTTTT
-	-	TRBJ2-5	TRBV6-5	CASSYSPSQETQYF	TGTGCCAGCAGTTACTCTCCCAGCCAAGAGACCCAGTACTTC
-	-	TRBJ1-3	TRBV5-1	CASSLGQAGNTIYF	TGCGCCAGCAGCTTGGGGCAGGCTGGAAACACCATATATTTT
-	-	TRBJ2-1	TRBV5-5	CASSSNLGGDEQFF	TGTGCCAGCAGCTCGAACCTGGGAGGCGATGAGCAGTTCTTC
-	-	TRBJ2-1	TRBV5-1	CASSLGWGGSDEQFF	TGCGCCAGCAGCTTGGGGTGGGGGGGCAGCGATGAGCAGTTCTTC
-	-	TRBJ2-1	TRBV18	CASSPPSGEEQFF	TGTGCCAGCTCACCACCGTCAGGGGAAGAGCAGTTCTTC
-	-	TRBJ1-1	TRBV7-9	CASSPIREDTEAFF	TGTGCCAGCAGCCCGATCAGGGAGGACACTGAAGCTTTCTTT
TRBD2	-	TRBJ2-3	TRBV5-1	CASSGGGAADTQYF	TGCGCCAGCAGTGGCGGGGGGGCCGCAGATACGCAGTATTTT
TRBD1	once	TRBJ2-7	TRBV7-8	CASSLAPRQGQPYEQYF	TGTGCCAGCAGCTTAGCGCCGAGACAGGGTCAACCCTACGAGCAGTACTTC
-	-	TRBJ1-4	TRBV9	CASSDGGEKLFF	TGTGCCAGCAGCGATGGAGGGGAAAAACTGTTTTTT
-	-	TRBJ1-1	TRBV7-9	CASSYPGQREAFF	TGTGCCAGCAGCTACCCCGGACAGCGCGAAGCTTTCTTT